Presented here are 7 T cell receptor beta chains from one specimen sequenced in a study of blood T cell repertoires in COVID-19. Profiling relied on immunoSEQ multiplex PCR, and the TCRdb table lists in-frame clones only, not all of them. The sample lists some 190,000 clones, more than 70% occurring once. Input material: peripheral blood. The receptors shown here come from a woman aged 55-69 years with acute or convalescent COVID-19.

The CDR3 is CASSQDWERARGEQFF. CDR3 nucleotides: TGTGCCAGCAGCCAAGATTGGGAGCGGGCCCGGGGTGAGCAGTTCTTC. The chain combines TRBV3-1 (or the pseudogene TRBV3-2) with TRBJ2-1, with a weak D call TRBD2 (6 bases). Germline V CDR1 and CDR2: LGHDT, YNNKEL (reference sequence). CDR3 length: 16 residues. V was clipped by 0 bases and J by 9 bases, with 18 bases between them.

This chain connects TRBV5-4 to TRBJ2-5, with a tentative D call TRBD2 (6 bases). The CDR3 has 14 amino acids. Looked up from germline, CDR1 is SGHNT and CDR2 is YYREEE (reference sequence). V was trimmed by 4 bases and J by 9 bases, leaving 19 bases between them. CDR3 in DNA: TGTGCCAGCAGCGCAGGGACTCAACCGCGGGCCCAGTACTTC. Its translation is CASSAGTQPRAQYF.

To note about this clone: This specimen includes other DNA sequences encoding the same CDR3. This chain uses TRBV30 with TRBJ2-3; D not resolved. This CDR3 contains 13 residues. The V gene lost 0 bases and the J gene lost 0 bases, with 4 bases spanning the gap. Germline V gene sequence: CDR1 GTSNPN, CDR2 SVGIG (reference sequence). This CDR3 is CAWSVLSTDTQYF. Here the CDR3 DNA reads TGTGCCTGGAGTGTACTTAGCACAGATACGCAGTATTTT.

Here the CDR3 reads CASSQEASGTLQETQYF. The CDR3 bases are TGTGCCAGCAGCCAAGAAGCCTCGGGGACTCTCCAAGAGACCCAGTACTTC. This chain joins TRBV4-2 and TRBJ2-5, with a possible D match to TRBD2 (6 bases). V was trimmed by 0 bases and J by 1 base, leaving 15 bases between them. The CDR3 is 17 residues long. Germline V gene data show CDR1 as LGHNA and CDR2 as YNFKEQ.

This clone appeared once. In DNA, the CDR3 is TGTGCCAGCAGCTTAGGACACCCGGGAAACACCATATATTTT. Amino acid sequence: CASSLGHPGNTIYF. The chain couples TRBV11-2 to TRBJ1-3; D is unclear. The CDR3 covers 14 residues. Trimming shortened V by 1 base and J by 4 bases, and 8 bases separated the two germline ends. Germline V CDR1 and CDR2: SGHAT, FQNNGV.

CDR3 in amino acids: CAIRGAGGPGNEQFF. Written as DNA, the CDR3 is TGTGCCATCCGGGGGGCGGGAGGGCCAGGAAATGAGCAGTTCTTC. The rearrangement joins TRBV10-3 to TRBJ2-1; 9 bases are a match to TRBD2. Germline V gene lookup returns CDR1 ENHRY and CDR2 SYGVKD. There are 15 residues in the CDR3. V shed 8 bases, J shed 7 bases, and the junction held 12 bases outside the gene matches.

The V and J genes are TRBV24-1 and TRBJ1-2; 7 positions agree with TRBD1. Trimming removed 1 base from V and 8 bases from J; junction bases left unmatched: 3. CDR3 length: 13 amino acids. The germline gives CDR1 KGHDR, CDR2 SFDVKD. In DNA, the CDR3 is TGTGCCACCAGTGATTTCCCGGGACAGGGCTACACCTTC. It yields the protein CATSDFPGQGYTF.